This T cell receptor beta chain originates from a study of cytomegalovirus exposure and HLA in healthy donors. Findings and limits, study-wide: A later analysis found that most CMV-associated TCR beta chains appeared HLA-restricted. A few CMV-associated chains were confirmed in vitro to be specific for CMV antigens.

This clone appeared a few times. Its antigen remains unknown. Germline-derived CDR1 and CDR2 are MDHEN and SYDVKM. Trimming stripped 5 bases from V and 2 bases from J, with 14 bases between. The CDR3 extends over 15 amino acids. The PCR had 60 Vbeta and 13 Jbeta primers. This table comes from immunoSEQ multiplex PCR, and its TCRdb copy is limited to in-frame clones, with some not included. The sample lists some 98,000 clones; around 10% were seen once. Sequencing was performed on PBMCs. This receptor was obtained from a man aged 50 to 59 in good health and CMV-seropositive. The V gene is TRBV28, the J gene TRBJ2-3; TRBD2 might be the D (5 bases). The CDR3 DNA is TGTGCCAGCAGTCGGGATCCTGGGAACACAGATACGCAGTATTTT. Residues: CASSRDPGNTDTQYF.